This entry lists 25 T cell receptor beta chains sequenced from one sample in a study of T cells after yellow fever vaccination. TCRdb re-analysed the 5' RACE reads in MiXCR, keeping a single row per CDR3 protein. The sample has 300,000 to 400,000 distinct CDR3 sequences, 7.5% to 9% seen once. The source was PBMCs, collected on the day of the first yellow fever vaccination. The source is a man aged 18 to 30 who received the YFV17D yellow fever vaccine.

The chain carries TRBV12-3 or TRBV12-4 and TRBJ2-1; no definite D call. Trimming shortened V by 5 bases and J by 9 bases, and 11 bases separated the two germline ends. CDR3 length: 12 amino acids. CDR3 in DNA: TGTGCCAGCAGTCCGGGTTTCTTTGAGCAGTTCTTC. It yields the protein CASSPGFFEQFF.

This clonotype was observed a handful of times. The chain's CDR3 is CASRGQGMNQPQHF. CDR3 bases: TGTGCCAGCAGGGGACAGGGGATGAATCAGCCCCAGCATTTT. The chain recombines TRBV12-3 or TRBV12-4 with TRBJ1-5; 10 bases line up with TRBD1. V was clipped by 6 bases and J by 4 bases; unmatched bases: 3. The CDR3 sequence is 14 residues long.

This rearrangement joins TRBV20-1 to TRBJ1-2; no definite D call. Per the germline V gene, CDR1 is DFQATT and CDR2 is SNEGSKA (reference sequence). The CDR3 is 14 amino acids. V was shortened by 4 bases and J by 4 bases, with 16 bases between the two germline ends. The DNA for the CDR3 is TGCAGTGCTAACTATCATCCCGGGATCTATGGCTACACCTTC. This codes for CSANYHPGIYGYTF.

This clonotype occurred many times. The chain combines TRBV12-3 or TRBV12-4 with TRBJ2-5; D ambiguous. V gave up 2 bases and J gave up 0 bases, with 4 bases separating them. The CDR3 is 13 residues long. CDR3 in amino acids: CASSLMYQETQYF. CDR3 DNA sequence: TGTGCCAGCAGTTTAATGTACCAAGAGACCCAGTACTTC.

V is TRBV7-9 and J is TRBJ2-2, with unresolved D. CDR1 SEHNR and CDR2 FQNEAQ come from the germline V gene (reference sequence). CDR3 length: 15 amino acids. The V end lost 3 bases, the J end lost 8 bases, and 16 bases lay between the germline ends. The CDR3 sequence is CASSFRSSFLGELFF. The CDR3 DNA is TGTGCCAGCAGCTTCAGGTCTTCTTTTTTAGGGGAGCTGTTTTTT.

The V and J genes are TRBV7-9 and TRBJ2-1; D remains unclear. CDR3 length: 16 residues. The ends were cut back, 1 base at V and 0 bases at J, with 10 bases in the middle. Germline CDR1 reads SEHNR; CDR2 reads FQNEAQ (reference sequence). The CDR3 DNA reads as TGTGCCAGCAGCTTAGTGCCCGTTAGCTCCTACAATGAGCAGTTCTTC. Translated: CASSLVPVSSYNEQFF.

This clonotype was counted only a few times. V is TRBV20-1 and J is TRBJ2-7; tentatively, D is TRBD2 (6 bases). This CDR3 has 14 amino acids. Germline CDR1 and CDR2: DFQATT and SNEGSKA (reference sequence). Trimming stripped 3 bases from V and 3 bases from J, with 15 bases between. The CDR3 loop is CSASAGTLNYEQYF. The CDR3 DNA follows: TGCAGTGCTAGTGCCGGGACTTTGAACTACGAGCAGTACTTC.

In its sample, this clonotype was seen a few times. J is TRBJ2-7 and V is TRBV21-1; the tabulated D call, TRBD1, remains unverified against the DNA. TRBV21-1 is a known pseudogene. The CDR3 totals 15 residues. The CDR3, as DNA: TGTGCCAGCAGCAAAGAGGGGGACAAGTTTTGGGAGCAGTACGTC. Protein sequence: CASSKEGDKFWEQYV.

This clonotype occurred a few times. The V gene is TRBV28, the J gene TRBJ1-4; D remains ambiguous. The germline V gene encodes CDR1 MDHEN and CDR2 SYDVKM. The V gene lost 6 bases and the J gene lost 5 bases, with 4 bases spanning the gap. CDR3 length: 11 amino acids. Here the CDR3 reads CASSGNEKLFF. The CDR3 coding sequence is TGTGCCAGCAGCGGGAATGAAAAACTGTTTTTT.

This clonotype was seen more than once but under ten times. The chain carries TRBV4-3 and TRBJ1-6; TRBD1 agrees at 9 bases. Germline CDR1 reads LGHNA; CDR2 reads YSLEER. V was pared by 1 base and J by 8 bases, with 6 bases of the junction left unmatched. The CDR3 has 16 amino acids. The CDR3 loop reads CASSQGTGEEDSPLHF. The CDR3 DNA sequence: TGCGCCAGCAGCCAAGGGACAGGGGAAGAGGATTCACCCCTCCACTTT.

This clonotype was picked up a small number of times. The chain has TRBV12-3 or TRBV12-4 and TRBJ2-5, with a weak D call TRBD1 (6 bases). Trimming removed 3 bases from V and 0 bases from J, with 8 bases in between. CDR3 length: 14 amino acids. CDR3 amino acids: CASSLGAYQETQYF. The CDR3, as DNA: TGTGCCAGCAGTTTGGGGGCCTACCAAGAGACCCAGTACTTC.

On this clonotype: This may come from a read error, since a much larger clone is one base off. The rearrangement uses TRBV4-2 and TRBJ1-5, with D hard to call. This CDR3 comprises 14 residues. V gave up 3 bases and J gave up 6 bases, with 12 bases separating them. The germline V gene has CDR1 LGHNA and CDR2 YNFKEQ. CDR3 in DNA: TGTGCCAGCAGCCAGCAAGGTGGCATTCAGCCCCAGCATTTT. Amino acids: CASSQQGGIQPQHF.

The rearrangement uses TRBV30 and TRBJ2-7; D ambiguous. Trimming removed 3 bases at V and 2 bases at J, with 8 bases between. Germline values: CDR1 GTSNPN, CDR2 SVGIG (reference sequence). This CDR3 region has 12 residues. CDR3 sequence: CAWSRTTYEQYF. The CDR3 DNA follows: TGTGCCTGGAGCCGCACGACCTACGAGCAGTACTTC.

This clonotype appeared a few times. This chain joins TRBV7-9 and TRBJ2-3, with 7 bases lining up with TRBD2. J lost 2 bases, V lost 5 bases, and 1 base had no gene match. Germline V gives CDR1 SEHNR, CDR2 FQNEAQ (reference sequence). The CDR3 runs to 13 residues. The chain's CDR3 is CASSGTTTDTQYF. The CDR3 DNA is TGTGCCAGCAGCGGGACTACCACAGATACGCAGTATTTT.

There are many counts of this clonotype. J is TRBJ2-2 and V is TRBV2, with 8 nucleotides matching TRBD1. The CDR3 consists of 15 residues. Germline lookup yields CDR1 SNHLY and CDR2 FYNNEI. The trim removed 6 bases at V and 6 bases at J, leaving 9 bases unmatched. The CDR3, as DNA: TGTGCCAGCAGCAAAGTGGGACAGGCCCCCGGGGAGCTGTTTTTT. This codes for CASSKVGQAPGELFF.

This clonotype was picked up a small number of times. The V and J genes are TRBV7-2 and TRBJ1-5; D gene unclear. Germline-derived CDR1 and CDR2 are SGHTA and FQGNSA. V gave up 5 bases and J gave up 4 bases, with 12 bases separating them. The CDR3 has 14 amino acids. The CDR3 sequence: CASSLNLGNQPQHF. The DNA for the CDR3 is TGTGCCAGCAGCCTGAACTTGGGGAATCAGCCCCAGCATTTT.

This sequence joins TRBV28 and TRBJ1-2; TRBD1 is a possible D gene (6 bases). Germline V CDR1 and CDR2: MDHEN, SYDVKM. The CDR3 has 13 residues. Trimming stripped 9 bases from V and 4 bases from J, with 15 bases between. This chain's CDR3 is CARGPGDIYGYTF. DNA of the CDR3: TGTGCCAGGGGCCCCGGGGACATCTATGGCTACACCTTC.

This clonotype was seen at least ten times. The chain links TRBV7-2 to TRBJ2-7, with D possibly TRBD1 on 5 matching bases. CDR1 and CDR2 (germline): SGHTA, FQGNSA. Between the trimmed V and J ends, which lost 5 bases and 4 bases, there was a span of 12 bases. The CDR3 contains 13 residues. CDR3 protein: CASSLGQLYEQYF. The CDR3 DNA follows: TGTGCCAGCAGCCTGGGGCAGCTATACGAGCAGTACTTC. Full variable domain (remainder filled in from reference TRBV7-2 and TRBJ2-7): GAGVSQSPSNKVTEKGKDVELRCDPISGHTALYWYRQSLGQGLEFLIYFQGNSAPDKSGLPSDRFSAERTGGSVSTLTIQRTQQEDSAVYLCASSLGQLYEQYFGPGTRLTVT.

There are a few counts of this clonotype. The chain's CDR3 is CASRKSGVQDTQYF. CDR3 nucleotide sequence: TGTGCCAGCAGAAAAAGCGGGGTCCAGGATACGCAGTATTTT. This sequence joins TRBV6-2 or TRBV6-3 and TRBJ2-3, with 7 nucleotides matching TRBD2. Trimming cost V 6 bases and J 6 bases; bases outside gene matches: 9. Germline V gene lookup returns CDR1 MNHEY and CDR2 SVGEGT. This CDR3 contains 14 residues.

This chain uses TRBV7-2 with TRBJ2-1; no clear D gene. V dropped 5 bases and J dropped 4 bases, with 15 bases sitting between them. Germline V CDR1 and CDR2: SGHTA, FQGNSA. The CDR3 runs to 15 residues. CDR3 amino acids: CASSQTAGPYNEQFF. The CDR3 region has the DNA TGTGCCAGCAGCCAAACGGCAGGACCTTACAATGAGCAGTTCTTC.

This clonotype was observed a few times. The chain has TRBV20-1 and TRBJ2-5; a weak D match, TRBD1 (6 bases). The length of the CDR3 is 11 residues. Deletions cut 5 bases from V and 4 bases from J, with 8 bases between. CDR1 and CDR2 (germline): DFQATT, SNEGSKA (reference sequence). The CDR3 sequence is CSAGGGETQYF. CDR3 DNA sequence: TGCAGTGCTGGGGGCGGAGAGACCCAGTACTTC.

This chain joins TRBV27 and TRBJ2-1; D is unresolved. This CDR3 has 15 residues. The germline V gene has CDR1 MNHEY and CDR2 SMNVEV (reference sequence). The V gene lost 5 bases and the J gene lost 0 bases, with 11 bases spanning the gap. DNA for the CDR3: TGTGCCAGCAGTGCAAAACAGAGCTCCTACAATGAGCAGTTCTTC. Encoded protein: CASSAKQSSYNEQFF.

This clonotype was seen only a few times. The V call is TRBV6-1, the J call TRBJ2-5; TRBD2 might be the D (6 bases). The germline V and J ends were trimmed by 5 bases and 5 bases, with 12 bases remaining between them. Germline assignment: CDR1 MNHNS and CDR2 SASEGT. This CDR3 region has 13 residues. CDR3 DNA sequence: TGTGCCAGCAGTCCACTAGCCTCCGAGACCCAGTACTTC. Translating it yields CASSPLASETQYF.

The V gene is TRBV5-1, the J gene TRBJ2-1; D is possibly TRBD2 (6 bases). The germline V and J ends were trimmed by 0 bases and 8 bases, with 15 bases remaining between them. CDR1 is SGHRS and CDR2 is YFSETQ in the germline V gene. The CDR3 is 15 amino acids. CDR3 sequence: CASSLAGTADHEQFF. CDR3 DNA sequence: TGCGCCAGCAGCTTGGCCGGGACTGCCGATCATGAGCAGTTCTTC.

The rearrangement links TRBV9 to TRBJ2-3; TRBD2 matches at 10 bases. Germline CDR1 is SGDLS and CDR2 is YYNGEE. The CDR3 extends over 14 amino acids. Trimming took 7 bases from V and 6 from J; bases not matched to a gene: 8. Here the CDR3 reads CASGSSGGGDTQYF. The DNA of the CDR3 is TGTGCCAGCGGATCTAGCGGGGGTGGGGATACGCAGTATTTT.